What follows are 6 T cell receptor beta chains derived from one specimen sequenced in a study of control samples from healthy donors and cancer patients. TCRdb's table, derived via immunoSEQ multiplex PCR, lists solely in-frame clones and lacks some. The sample yields 63,000 or so clones, nearly 85% seen once. The sequencing sample was made of blood. Receptors originate from a man aged 50 to 60 in good health.

This clone has a single count. The genes are TRBV30 and TRBJ1-5; TRBD1 aligns across 8 bases. Germline trimming cut 0 bases from V and 3 bases from J; bases unmatched to any gene: 10. Germline assignment: CDR1 GTSNPN and CDR2 SVGIG (reference sequence). CDR3 length: 17 residues. CDR3 in DNA: TGTGCCTGGAGTGTACGGACAGGGCGAGGGAACAATCAGCCCCAGCATTTT. Its protein product is CAWSVRTGRGNNQPQHF.

The V and J genes are TRBV3-1 (or the pseudogene TRBV3-2) and TRBJ1-5; no clear D. CDR1 and CDR2 (germline): LGHDT, YNNKEL (reference sequence). The CDR3 sequence is 14 residues long. Trimming took 3 bases from V and 3 from J, leaving 9 bases between them. In DNA form, the CDR3 reads TGTGCCAGCAGCCACGGAAGGTCCAATCAGCCCCAGCATTTT. Translated, it gives CASSHGRSNQPQHF.

The chain couples TRBV6-5 to TRBJ2-1, with TRBD1 matching over 9 bases. Germline CDR1 MNHEY, CDR2 SVGAGI. This CDR3 contains 16 residues. With V trimmed by 2 bases and J by 6 bases, 8 bases remained unmatched. The DNA of the CDR3 is TGTGCCAGCAGTTACCCAGGGACAGGGTCGGGCAATGAGCAGTTCTTC. Its protein product is CASSYPGTGSGNEQFF.

The rearrangement joins TRBV11-1 to TRBJ2-1; a weak D match, TRBD2 (5 bases). This CDR3 has 14 amino acids. Germline CDR1 and CDR2: SGHAT and FQDESV (reference sequence). The V end lost 5 bases, the J end lost 10 bases, and 18 bases lay between the germline ends. CDR3 DNA: TGTGCCAGCAGCCCGAGGGTGGGATTGGTCGAGCAGTTCTTC. Its protein product is CASSPRVGLVEQFF.

This sequence joins TRBV24-1 and TRBJ1-1; D uncertain. The germline V gene has CDR1 KGHDR and CDR2 SFDVKD. Deletions cut 4 bases from V and 1 base from J, with 12 bases between. The CDR3 sequence is 15 residues long. This CDR3 is CATSDDTRGNTEAFF. In DNA, the CDR3 is TGTGCCACCAGTGACGACACCCGGGGGAACACTGAAGCTTTCTTT.

As DNA, the CDR3 is TGTGCCACCAGTGGCACTCACGATTCACCCCTCCACTTT. This encodes CATSGTHDSPLHF. The chain has TRBV24-1 and TRBJ1-6, with D unresolved. The CDR3 sequence is 13 residues long. Deletions cut 5 bases from V and 8 bases from J, with 9 bases between. Germline lookup yields CDR1 KGHDR and CDR2 SFDVKD.